This T cell receptor (beta chain) emerged from a study of T cells after yellow fever vaccination. Looking at the study overall: When fractions had low cell numbers, they were prepared with SMART-Seq v4 Ultra Low Input.

Many counts were recorded for this clonotype. Antigen: not known. Template switching by 5'RACE produced TCR cDNA, adding a universal primer site and UMIs. TCRdb analysed the 5' RACE reads with MiXCR anew, one entry per CDR3 protein. The data contain 300,000 to 400,000 distinct CDR3 sequences, 6.2% of them seen just once; the ten biggest clones take up over 14%. Regarding the study as a whole: Though weaker, the secondary response peaked faster, on day 5 versus 15. Most primary-vaccination clones recurred post-booster (approximately 95% CD4, 88% CD8).

The CDR3 loop spans 16 amino acids. Germline CDR1 reads SGHVS; CDR2 reads FQNEAQ. V trimming: 5 bases; J trimming: 8 bases; junction bases outside the gene matches: 7. This TCR was sampled from a man younger than 40 who received the YFV17D yellow fever vaccine. Sequencing used PBMCs, obtained 5 days after the yellow fever booster vaccination. The chain carries TRBV7-8 and TRBJ2-1, with 15 positions matching TRBD2. The CDR3 is CASSPGLAGGWHEQFF. DNA for the CDR3: TGTGCCAGCAGCCCAGGACTAGCGGGAGGGTGGCATGAGCAGTTCTTC. Supplemented by reference TRBV7-8 and TRBJ2-1, the full variable domain reads GAGVSQSPRYKVAKRGQDVALRCDPISGHVSLFWYQQALGQGPEFLTYFQNEAQLDKSGLPSDRFFAERPEGSVSTLKIQRTQQEDSAVYLCASSPGLAGGWHEQFFGPGTRLTVL.